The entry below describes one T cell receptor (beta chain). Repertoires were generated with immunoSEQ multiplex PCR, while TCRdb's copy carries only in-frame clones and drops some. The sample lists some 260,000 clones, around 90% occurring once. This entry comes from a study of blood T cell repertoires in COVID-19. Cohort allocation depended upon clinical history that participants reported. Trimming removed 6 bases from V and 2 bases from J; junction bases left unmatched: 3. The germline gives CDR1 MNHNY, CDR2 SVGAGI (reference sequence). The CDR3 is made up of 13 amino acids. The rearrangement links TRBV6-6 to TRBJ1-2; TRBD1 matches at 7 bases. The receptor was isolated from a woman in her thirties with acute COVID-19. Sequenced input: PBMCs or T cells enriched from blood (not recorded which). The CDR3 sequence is CASSRGQNYGYTF. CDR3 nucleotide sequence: TGTGCCAGCAGCCGGGGACAGAACTATGGCTACACCTTC.